This T cell receptor (beta chain) was documented in a study of blood T cells in healthy people across ages. Notes on the study in general: Higher naive T cell percentage went strongly together with higher TCR beta diversity.

With 7 bases removed from V and 6 bases from J, the gap between germline ends came to 15 bases. The CDR3 runs 12 residues. The germline V gene has CDR1 DFQATT and CDR2 SNEGSKA (reference sequence). For the second PCR, which ran for roughly 7 to 11 cycles, a sample-barcoded 5' primer and a J-beta primer mix were used. TCRdb itself ran the 5' RACE reads through MiXCR, one entry per CDR3 protein. The sample shows fewer than 750,000 distinct CDR3 sequences, roughly 48% of them seen only once. Note on this clonotype: Its antigen is unidentified.

The genes are TRBV20-1 and TRBJ1-2; no clear D gene. This TCR derives from a man at least 80 years old in good health. Sample: blood. The CDR3 DNA follows: TGCAGTGGTGAGCTCAGAGGGCATGGCTACACCTTC. Protein product: CSGELRGHGYTF.